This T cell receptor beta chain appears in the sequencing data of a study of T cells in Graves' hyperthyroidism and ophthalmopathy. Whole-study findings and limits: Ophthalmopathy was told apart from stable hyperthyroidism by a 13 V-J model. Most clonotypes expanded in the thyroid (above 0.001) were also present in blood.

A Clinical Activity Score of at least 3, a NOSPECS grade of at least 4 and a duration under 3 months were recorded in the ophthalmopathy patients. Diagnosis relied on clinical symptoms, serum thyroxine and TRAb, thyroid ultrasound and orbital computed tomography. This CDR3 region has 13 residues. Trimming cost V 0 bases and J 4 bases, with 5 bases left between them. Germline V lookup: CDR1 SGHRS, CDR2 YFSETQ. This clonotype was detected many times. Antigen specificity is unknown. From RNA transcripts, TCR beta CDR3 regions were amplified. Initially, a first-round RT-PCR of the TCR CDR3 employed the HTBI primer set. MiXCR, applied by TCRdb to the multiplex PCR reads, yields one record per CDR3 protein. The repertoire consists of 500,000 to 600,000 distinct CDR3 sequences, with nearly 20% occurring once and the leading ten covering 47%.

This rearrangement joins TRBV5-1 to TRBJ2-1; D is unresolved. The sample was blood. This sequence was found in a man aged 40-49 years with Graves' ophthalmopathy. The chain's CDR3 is CASSLGTYNEQFF. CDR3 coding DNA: TGCGCCAGCAGCTTGGGGACGTACAATGAGCAGTTCTTC.